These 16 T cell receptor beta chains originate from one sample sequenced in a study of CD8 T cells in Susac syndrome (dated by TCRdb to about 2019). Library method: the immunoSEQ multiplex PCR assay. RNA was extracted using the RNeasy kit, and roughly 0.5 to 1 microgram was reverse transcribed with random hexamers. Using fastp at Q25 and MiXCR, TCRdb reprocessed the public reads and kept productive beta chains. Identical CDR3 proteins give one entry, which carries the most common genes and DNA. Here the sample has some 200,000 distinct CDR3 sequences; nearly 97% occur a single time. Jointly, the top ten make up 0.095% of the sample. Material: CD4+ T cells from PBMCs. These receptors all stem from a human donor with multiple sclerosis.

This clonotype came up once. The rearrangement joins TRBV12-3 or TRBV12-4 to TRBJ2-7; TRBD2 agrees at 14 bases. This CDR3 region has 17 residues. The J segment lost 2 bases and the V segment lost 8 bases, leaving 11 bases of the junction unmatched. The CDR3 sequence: CASGLGTSGSLPYEQYF. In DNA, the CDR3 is TGTGCCAGCGGCCTAGGGACTAGCGGGAGCCTTCCCTACGAGCAGTACTTC.

The chain's CDR3 is CASSPMSFNSPLHF. CDR3 sequence (DNA): TGTGCCAGCTCACCTATGAGTTTCAATTCACCCCTCCACTTT. The rearrangement joins TRBV18 to TRBJ1-6; D gene uncertain. Deletions cut 3 bases from V and 7 bases from J, with 10 bases between. The germline V gene encodes CDR1 KGHSH and CDR2 LQKENI. The CDR3 is made up of 14 amino acids.

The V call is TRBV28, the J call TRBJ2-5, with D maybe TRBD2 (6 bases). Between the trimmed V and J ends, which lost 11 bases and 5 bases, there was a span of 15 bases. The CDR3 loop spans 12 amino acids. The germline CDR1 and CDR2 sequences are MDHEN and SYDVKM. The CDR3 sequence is CAACGTRETQYF. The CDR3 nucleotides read TGTGCCGCGTGTGGGACTCGGGAGACCCAGTACTTC. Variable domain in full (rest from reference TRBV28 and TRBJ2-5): DVKVTQSSRYLVKRTGEKVFLECVQDMDHENMFWYRQDPGLGLRLIYFSYDVKMKEKGDIPEGYSVSREKKERFSLILESASTNQTSMYLCAACGTRETQYFGPGTRLLVL.

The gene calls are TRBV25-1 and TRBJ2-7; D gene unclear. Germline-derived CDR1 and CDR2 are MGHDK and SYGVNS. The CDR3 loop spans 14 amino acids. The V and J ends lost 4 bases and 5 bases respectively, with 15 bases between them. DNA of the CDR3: TGTGCCAGCAGTGCTCTCCCTTCTGGGAACGAGCAGTACTTC. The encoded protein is CASSALPSGNEQYF.

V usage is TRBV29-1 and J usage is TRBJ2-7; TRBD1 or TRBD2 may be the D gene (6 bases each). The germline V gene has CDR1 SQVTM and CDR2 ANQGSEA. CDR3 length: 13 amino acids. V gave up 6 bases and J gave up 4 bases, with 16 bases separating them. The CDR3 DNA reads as TGCAGCGTCAAGGGGGTTCGGGAGTACGAGCAGTACTTC. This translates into CSVKGVREYEQYF.

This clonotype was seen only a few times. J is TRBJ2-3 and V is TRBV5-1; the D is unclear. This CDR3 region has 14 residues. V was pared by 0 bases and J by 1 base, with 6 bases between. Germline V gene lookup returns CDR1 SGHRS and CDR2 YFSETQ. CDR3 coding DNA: TGCGCCAGCAGCTTGGGGACCCGCACAGATACGCAGTATTTT. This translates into CASSLGTRTDTQYF.

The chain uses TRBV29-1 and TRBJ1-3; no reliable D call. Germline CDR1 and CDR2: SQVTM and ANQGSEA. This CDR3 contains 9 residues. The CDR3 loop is CSSAGAIYF. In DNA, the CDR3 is TGCAGTTCGGCTGGGGCCATATATTTT.

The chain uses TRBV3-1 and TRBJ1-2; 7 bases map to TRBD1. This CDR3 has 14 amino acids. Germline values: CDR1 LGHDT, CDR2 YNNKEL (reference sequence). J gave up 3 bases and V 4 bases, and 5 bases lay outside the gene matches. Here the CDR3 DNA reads TGTGCCAGCAGCCTTAGAGGGACAGACTATGGCTACACCTTC. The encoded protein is CASSLRGTDYGYTF.

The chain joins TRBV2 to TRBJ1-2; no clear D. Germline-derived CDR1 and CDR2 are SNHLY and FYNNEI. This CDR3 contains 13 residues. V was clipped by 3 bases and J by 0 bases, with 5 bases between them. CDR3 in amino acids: CASSETSNYGYTF. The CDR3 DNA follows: TGTGCCAGCAGTGAGACATCTAACTATGGCTACACCTTC.

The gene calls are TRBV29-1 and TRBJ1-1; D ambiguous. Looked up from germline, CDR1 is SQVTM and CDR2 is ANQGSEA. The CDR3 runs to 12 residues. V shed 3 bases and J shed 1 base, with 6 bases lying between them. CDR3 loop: CSVDRKNTEAFF. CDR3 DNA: TGCAGCGTTGATCGAAAGAACACTGAAGCTTTCTTT.

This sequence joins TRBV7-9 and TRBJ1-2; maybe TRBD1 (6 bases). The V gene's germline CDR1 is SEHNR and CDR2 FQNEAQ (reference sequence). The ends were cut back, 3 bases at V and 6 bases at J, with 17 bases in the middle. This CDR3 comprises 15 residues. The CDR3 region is CASSFDSGTRDGYTF. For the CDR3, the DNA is TGTGCCAGCAGCTTCGACTCCGGGACACGCGATGGCTACACCTTC.

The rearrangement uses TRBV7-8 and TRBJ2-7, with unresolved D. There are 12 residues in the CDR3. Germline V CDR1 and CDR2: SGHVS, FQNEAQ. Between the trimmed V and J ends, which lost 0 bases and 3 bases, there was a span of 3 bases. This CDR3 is CASSLAYYEQYF. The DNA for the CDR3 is TGTGCCAGCAGCTTAGCCTACTACGAGCAGTACTTC.

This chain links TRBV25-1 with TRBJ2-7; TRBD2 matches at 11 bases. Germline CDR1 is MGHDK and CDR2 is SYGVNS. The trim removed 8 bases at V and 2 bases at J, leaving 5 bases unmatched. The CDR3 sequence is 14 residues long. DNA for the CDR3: TGTGCCAGCGCTAGCGGGGGGACGACCTACGAGCAGTACTTC. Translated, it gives CASASGGTTYEQYF.

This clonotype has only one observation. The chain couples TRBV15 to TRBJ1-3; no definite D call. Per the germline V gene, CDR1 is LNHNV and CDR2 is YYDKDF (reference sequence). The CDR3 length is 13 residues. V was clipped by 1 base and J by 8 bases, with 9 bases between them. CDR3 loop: CATSRGSADTIYF. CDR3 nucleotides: TGTGCCACCAGCAGAGGATCGGCCGACACCATATATTTT. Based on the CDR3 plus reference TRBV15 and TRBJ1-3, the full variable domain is DAMVIQNPRYQVTQFGKPVTLSCSQTLNHNVMYWYQQKSSQAPKLLFHYYDKDFNNEADTPDNFQSRRPNTSFCFLDIRSPGLGDTAMYLCATSRGSADTIYFGEGSWLTVV.

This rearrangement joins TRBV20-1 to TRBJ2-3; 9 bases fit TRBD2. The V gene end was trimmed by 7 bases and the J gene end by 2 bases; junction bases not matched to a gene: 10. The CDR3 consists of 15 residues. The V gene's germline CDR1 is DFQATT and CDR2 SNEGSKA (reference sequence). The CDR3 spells CSVLPLAGATDTQYF. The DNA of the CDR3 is TGCAGTGTTTTGCCCTTAGCGGGGGCCACAGATACGCAGTATTTT.

Here the CDR3 reads CAVTPGTSGTYEQYF. The CDR3 DNA is TGTGCCGTAACCCCCGGGACTAGCGGTACCTACGAGCAGTACTTC. The chain recombines TRBV6-1 with TRBJ2-7; 11 positions match TRBD2. J gave up 2 bases and V 11 bases, and 11 bases lay outside the gene matches. The CDR3 length is 15 residues. Per the germline V gene, CDR1 is MNHNS and CDR2 is SASEGT.